A selection of T cell receptor beta chains follows, all from one sample in a study of cytomegalovirus exposure and HLA in healthy donors. The repertoire was sequenced with immunoSEQ multiplex PCR; TCRdb's copy has only in-frame clones and lacks some. The sample holds 100,000 to 150,000 clones, around 95% seen once. The specimen was PBMCs. The receptors stem from a man younger than 35 in good health and CMV-seronegative. CDR3s include the opening cysteine and the closing phenylalanine or tryptophan. The D gene is left open where the match is weak. For some rows the clone size is stated as once, few or many, or as a class when expanded; others skip it.

CDR3nt: TGTGCCAGCAGTGAAGTTGAGGGGGGGCTCAGCTATGGCTACACCTTC
CDR3aa: CASSEVEGGLSYGYTF
d_gene: NA
abundance: NA
v_gene: TRBV6-1
j_gene: TRBJ1-2

CDR3nt: TGCGCCAGCAGCTTGGCGGCAGGGGGCATGGGCACTGAAGCTTTCTTT
CDR3aa: CASSLAAGGMGTEAFF
d_gene: TRBD1
abundance: few
v_gene: TRBV5-1
j_gene: TRBJ1-1

CDR3nt: TGTGCCAGCAGCTTGAGTCCCTACGAGCAGTACTTC
CDR3aa: CASSLSPYEQYF
d_gene: NA
abundance: NA
v_gene: TRBV13
j_gene: TRBJ2-7

CDR3nt: TGTGCCTGGACCATGGGTGGGAGTCTCTACAATGAGCAGTTCTTC
CDR3aa: CAWTMGGSLYNEQFF
d_gene: NA
abundance: NA
v_gene: TRBV30
j_gene: TRBJ2-1

CDR3nt: TGTGCCAGCAGCGTAGTCGCTAGCGCCCACAATGAGCAGTTCTTC
CDR3aa: CASSVVASAHNEQFF
d_gene: NA
abundance: once
v_gene: TRBV9
j_gene: TRBJ2-1

CDR3nt: TGTGCCATCAAGTCAACTAGCGGCACAGATACGCAGTATTTT
CDR3aa: CAIKSTSGTDTQYF
d_gene: TRBD2
abundance: once
v_gene: TRBV10-3
j_gene: TRBJ2-3

CDR3nt: TGTGCCATCAGTGAGGGACAGGGGGCCAGGGGTCAGCCCCAGCATTTT
CDR3aa: CAISEGQGARGQPQHF
d_gene: TRBD1
abundance: NA
v_gene: TRBV10-3
j_gene: TRBJ1-5

CDR3nt: TGTGCCAGCAGCGTAGGTCTAGCGCAAACCTACGAGCAGTACTTC
CDR3aa: CASSVGLAQTYEQYF
d_gene: NA
abundance: NA
v_gene: TRBV9
j_gene: TRBJ2-7

CDR3nt: TGTGCCAGCAGTTTCGACAGCTCTGGAAACACCATATATTTT
CDR3aa: CASSFDSSGNTIYF
d_gene: NA
abundance: NA
v_gene: TRBV27
j_gene: TRBJ1-3

CDR3nt: TGTGCCTGGATCCCGGGGGTGGCAGGGAAGCAGTACTTC
CDR3aa: CAWIPGVAGKQYF
d_gene: NA
abundance: NA
v_gene: TRBV30
j_gene: TRBJ2-7

CDR3nt: TGTGCCTGGGCCCGGGATTTAGGGCCCGAGACCCAGTACTTC
CDR3aa: CAWARDLGPETQYF
d_gene: NA
abundance: NA
v_gene: TRBV30
j_gene: TRBJ2-5

CDR3nt: TGTGCCAGCAGCGCCCGACTAGCGGGACAAAGGTTCTCCTACAATGAGCAGTTCTTC
CDR3aa: CASSARLAGQRFSYNEQFF
d_gene: TRBD2
abundance: NA
v_gene: TRBV9
j_gene: TRBJ2-1

CDR3nt: TGCGCCAGCAGCCAAGAGGCTAGGATCGTCGTCTGGAACACCGGGGAGCTGTTTTTT
CDR3aa: CASSQEARIVVWNTGELFF
d_gene: NA
abundance: NA
v_gene: TRBV4-3
j_gene: TRBJ2-2

CDR3nt: TGTGCCTCGACGCCCGGGAGAGACTATGGCTACACCTTC
CDR3aa: CASTPGRDYGYTF
d_gene: NA
abundance: NA
v_gene: TRBV30
j_gene: TRBJ1-2

CDR3nt: TGCAGCGTTCTGGCAGGGTTGACCTACGAGCAGTACTTC
CDR3aa: CSVLAGLTYEQYF
d_gene: NA
abundance: NA
v_gene: TRBV29-1
j_gene: TRBJ2-7

CDR3nt: TGTGCCAGTAGTGACGCCCCCGGACAGGGGGCCTTTGGCTACACCTTC
CDR3aa: CASSDAPGQGAFGYTF
d_gene: TRBD1
abundance: NA
v_gene: TRBV19
j_gene: TRBJ1-2

CDR3nt: TGTGCCAGCAGCGAAGGACTAGCGGGAGCTGGGAAGCAGTACTTC
CDR3aa: CASSEGLAGAGKQYF
d_gene: TRBD2
abundance: NA
v_gene: TRBV2
j_gene: TRBJ2-7

CDR3nt: TGTGCCAGCAGCTTAGCGTCCGTCTCTGGAAACACCATATATTTT
CDR3aa: CASSLASVSGNTIYF
d_gene: NA
abundance: NA
v_gene: TRBV7-2
j_gene: TRBJ1-3

CDR3nt: TGTGCCAGCGCGGAGCGGGAGGTGTCCTACGAGCAGTACTTC
CDR3aa: CASAEREVSYEQYF
d_gene: TRBD2
abundance: NA
v_gene: TRBV27
j_gene: TRBJ2-7

CDR3nt: TGTGCCAGCAGCTTGGTCAGCTCCTACGAGCAGTACTTC
CDR3aa: CASSLVSSYEQYF
d_gene: NA
abundance: NA
v_gene: TRBV5-6
j_gene: TRBJ2-7

CDR3nt: TGTGCCAGCACCCCTAGCGGCCGCTACGAGCAGTACTTC
CDR3aa: CASTPSGRYEQYF
d_gene: TRBD2
abundance: NA
v_gene: TRBV7-2
j_gene: TRBJ2-7

CDR3nt: TGCAGCGCCATGTTGGCTAGCGGGAGCCTTAATGAGGGGCAGTATTTT
CDR3aa: CSAMLASGSLNEGQYF
d_gene: TRBD2
abundance: NA
v_gene: TRBV29-1
j_gene: TRBJ2-3

CDR3nt: TGTGCCAGCAGCCCGGGGACAGGGAGCTCCTACAATGAGCAGTTCTTC
CDR3aa: CASSPGTGSSYNEQFF
d_gene: TRBD1
abundance: NA
v_gene: TRBV7-3
j_gene: TRBJ2-1

CDR3nt: TGTGCCAGCAGCTACCTAAGCAGGGCTAGCACAGATACGCAGTATTTT
CDR3aa: CASSYLSRASTDTQYF
d_gene: NA
abundance: few
v_gene: TRBV7-2
j_gene: TRBJ2-3

CDR3nt: TGTGCCAGCAGCCCAAGAGGAGTCACAGATACGCAGTATTTT
CDR3aa: CASSPRGVTDTQYF
d_gene: NA
abundance: NA
v_gene: TRBV7-3
j_gene: TRBJ2-3

CDR3nt: TGTGCCAGCAGCATCAGGGGGCTGAGCACAGATACGCAGTATTTT
CDR3aa: CASSIRGLSTDTQYF
d_gene: TRBD1
abundance: NA
v_gene: TRBV7-2
j_gene: TRBJ2-3

CDR3nt: TGTGCCAGCAGCCAAGAAGGGCGGGATAGCTCCTACAATGAGCAGTTCTTC
CDR3aa: CASSQEGRDSSYNEQFF
d_gene: NA
abundance: NA
v_gene: TRBV14
j_gene: TRBJ2-1